This is a list of T cell receptor beta chains from one sample in a study of blood T cell repertoires in COVID-19. Sequenced by immunoSEQ multiplex PCR; TCRdb stores in-frame clones only, minus some. The sample lists about 250,000 clones, about 86% seen once, with around 1.4% in the top ten. The sample taken for sequencing was peripheral blood. All receptors come from a man older than 75 with acute or convalescent COVID-19. The CDR3 runs from the conserved cysteine through the conserved F or W. The D gene is left open where the match is weak. For some rows the clone size is stated as once, few or many, or as a class when expanded; others skip it.

TRBD1	14	TRBJ1-5	-	TRBV9	CASSPGQNNQPQHF	TGTGCCAGCAGTCCGGGACAGAATAATCAGCCCCAGCATTTT
-	14	TRBJ1-6	-	TRBV15	CATSRDSSNSPLHF	TGTGCCACCAGCAGGGACAGCAGTAATTCACCCCTCCACTTT
-	18	TRBJ1-5	-	TRBV23-1	CASSQPNTASYSNQPQHF	TGCGCCAGCAGTCAACCGAATACAGCCTCCTATAGCAATCAGCCCCAGCATTTT
TRBD1	16	TRBJ1-5	once	TRBV28	CASSSIYRGRDQPQHF	TGTGCCAGCAGCTCTATCTACAGGGGCCGAGATCAGCCCCAGCATTTT
-	17	TRBJ2-6	once	TRBV7-6	CASSQSVFNSGANVLTF	TGTGCCAGCAGCCAGTCTGTGTTTAACTCTGGGGCCAACGTCCTGACTTTC
TRBD1	15	TRBJ2-7	-	TRBV10-3	CAIRAGTGGMAEQYF	TGTGCCATCAGGGCCGGGACAGGGGGTATGGCCGAGCAGTACTTC
-	15	TRBJ2-5	-	TRBV9	CASSADYSRGETQYF	TGTGCCAGCAGCGCCGATTACTCCCGGGGGGAGACCCAGTACTTC
-	13	TRBJ1-2	-	TRBV3-1/TRBV3-2	CASSQGGAYGYTF	TGTGCCAGCAGCCAAGGAGGAGCATACGGCTACACCTTC
-	15	TRBJ2-7	-	TRBV28	CASSSLDSPPDEQYF	TGTGCCAGCAGTTCCCTGGACAGCCCCCCGGACGAGCAGTACTTC
-	15	TRBJ1-4	-	TRBV5-1	CASSSSGRANEKLFF	TGCGCCAGCAGCAGCTCTGGGAGGGCTAATGAAAAACTGTTTTTT
-	15	TRBJ1-1	-	TRBV28	CASNPRGGKDTEAFF	TGTGCCAGCAACCCCCGGGGGGGCAAGGACACTGAAGCTTTCTTT
-	14	TRBJ1-4	once	TRBV3-1/TRBV3-2	CASSQGTANEKLFF	TGTGCCAGCAGCCAAGGGACAGCTAATGAAAAACTGTTTTTT
TRBD1	16	TRBJ1-1	-	TRBV11-1	CASSLEAGGSNTEAFF	TGTGCCAGCAGCTTAGAGGCAGGGGGCTCGAACACTGAAGCTTTCTTT
TRBD1	18	TRBJ2-2	-	TRBV5-1	CASSLFGTGGGNTGELFF	TGCGCCAGCAGCTTGTTTGGGACAGGGGGCGGTAACACCGGGGAGCTGTTTTTT
-	16	TRBJ2-7	-	TRBV3-1/TRBV3-2	CASSQDRGPSSYEQYF	TGTGCCAGCAGCCAAGACAGGGGACCTAGCTCCTACGAGCAGTACTTC
-	13	TRBJ1-2	-	TRBV20-1	CSASVGASYGYTF	TGCAGTGCGAGTGTGGGGGCGAGCTATGGCTACACCTTC
TRBD1	13	TRBJ1-2	-	TRBV9	CASSLQGTYGYTF	TGTGCCAGCAGCCTACAGGGGACCTATGGCTACACCTTC
TRBD1	14	TRBJ2-1	-	TRBV5-4	CASSLAGDREGQFF	TGTGCCAGCAGCTTGGCGGGGGACAGGGAGGGACAGTTCTTC
TRBD1	20	TRBJ1-5	-	TRBV4-1	CASSQDVLGQGAKSNQPQHF	TGCGCCAGCAGCCAAGACGTACTAGGGCAGGGGGCGAAGAGCAATCAGCCCCAGCATTTT
-	13	TRBJ1-2	-	TRBV5-1	CASSGGGGDGYTF	TGCGCCAGCAGCGGCGGAGGAGGAGATGGCTACACCTTC
-	15	TRBJ2-1	-	TRBV5-8	CASSLDSGSYNEQFF	TGTGCCAGCAGCTTGGATTCGGGGTCATACAATGAGCAGTTCTTC
TRBD2	17	TRBJ2-1	-	TRBV7-6	CASSLPASGGSYNEQFF	TGTGCCAGCAGCTTACCCGCTAGCGGGGGGTCCTACAATGAGCAGTTCTTC
TRBD2	16	TRBJ2-5	-	TRBV18	CASSPPVSGGGETQYF	TGTGCCAGCTCACCACCGGTATCGGGGGGAGGAGAGACCCAGTACTTC
TRBD1	16	TRBJ2-2	-	TRBV7-9	CASSLYGTGATGELFF	TGTGCCAGCAGCTTATATGGGACAGGGGCCACCGGGGAGCTGTTTTTT
TRBD2	15	TRBJ2-1	once	TRBV13	CASSLTGTRGLEQFF	TGTGCCAGCAGCCTCACCGGGACTAGGGGTCTTGAGCAGTTCTTC
-	12	TRBJ1-6	-	TRBV28	CASTRDNSPLHF	TGTGCCAGCACCCGGGATAATTCACCCCTCCACTTT
TRBD1	15	TRBJ1-2	-	TRBV28	CASSARTGVNFGYTF	TGTGCCAGCAGTGCCCGGACAGGGGTAAACTTTGGCTACACCTTC
TRBD1	16	TRBJ1-1	-	TRBV4-1	CASSQEGGQMNTEAFF	TGCGCCAGCAGCCAAGAGGGGGGACAGATGAACACTGAAGCTTTCTTT
TRBD1	15	TRBJ1-1	-	TRBV27	CASSLSQTGEYAAFF	TGTGCCAGCAGTTTATCCCAGACAGGGGAGTATGCAGCTTTCTTT
TRBD1	20	TRBJ1-4	once	TRBV7-8	CASSFGGTAKARHGDEKLFF	TGTGCCAGCAGCTTCGGTGGGACAGCCAAGGCACGGCACGGGGATGAAAAACTGTTTTTT
-	16	TRBJ2-2	-	TRBV14	CASSQELGPNTGELFF	TGTGCCAGCAGCCAAGAGCTCGGTCCGAACACCGGGGAGCTGTTTTTT
TRBD1	15	TRBJ2-3	-	TRBV5-4	CASSQDRGRTDTQYF	TGTGCCAGCAGCCAAGACAGGGGAAGAACAGATACGCAGTATTTT
TRBD1	16	TRBJ1-1	-	TRBV5-1	CASSWAQGVKSTEAFF	TGCGCCAGCAGCTGGGCACAGGGGGTTAAGAGCACTGAAGCTTTCTTT
TRBD2	16	TRBJ2-1	-	TRBV9	CASSTLPAGDYNEQFF	TGTGCCAGCAGCACCCTCCCAGCGGGGGACTACAATGAGCAGTTCTTC
-	15	TRBJ1-4	-	TRBV28	CASSLLRGTNEKLFF	TGTGCCAGCAGTTTATTAAGGGGTACTAATGAAAAACTGTTTTTT
-	14	TRBJ2-7	-	TRBV7-9	CASSITEGVGEQYF	TGTGCCAGCAGTATTACCGAGGGGGTTGGTGAGCAGTACTTC
TRBD1	14	TRBJ1-1	few	TRBV10-3	CAISGTGGETEAFF	TGTGCCATCAGTGGGACAGGGGGAGAAACTGAAGCTTTCTTT
TRBD1	16	TRBJ1-6	-	TRBV5-1	CASSLLPTGGDSPLHF	TGCGCCAGCAGCTTGTTACCGACAGGGGGCGATTCACCCCTCCACTTT
-	17	TRBJ2-3	-	TRBV11-2	CASSLRGGETGTDTQYF	TGTGCCAGCAGCTTACGGGGAGGAGAAACTGGCACAGATACGCAGTATTTT
-	15	TRBJ1-5	-	TRBV2	CASSVEGVNNQPQHF	TGTGCCAGCAGTGTTGAAGGAGTGAACAATCAGCCCCAGCATTTT
-	14	TRBJ1-5	-	TRBV19	CASSFSVSNQPQHF	TGTGCCAGTAGTTTCTCGGTTAGCAATCAGCCCCAGCATTTT
-	16	TRBJ1-3	-	TRBV6-2/TRBV6-3	CASSYGGGRTGNTIYF	TGTGCCAGCAGTTACGGCGGGGGTCGGACTGGAAACACCATATATTTT
TRBD1	15	TRBJ1-6	-	TRBV6-5	CASRTLTGANSPLHF	TGTGCCAGCAGGACCCTTACAGGGGCCAATTCACCCCTCCACTTT
TRBD1	16	TRBJ1-5	-	TRBV7-8	CASSSQGAGASQPQHF	TGTGCCAGCAGCTCACAGGGGGCTGGCGCTAGTCAGCCCCAGCATTTT
TRBD2	16	TRBJ2-3	-	TRBV25-1	CASSELSGGPLFTQYF	TGTGCCAGCAGTGAACTGAGCGGGGGCCCATTATTTACGCAGTATTTT
-	13	TRBJ2-7	-	TRBV7-9	CAVGGVGSYEQYF	TGTGCCGTCGGGGGTGTCGGGTCTTACGAGCAGTACTTC
TRBD1	13	TRBJ1-1	-	TRBV28	CASRIPGTGEAFF	TGTGCCAGCAGAATCCCCGGGACAGGAGAAGCTTTCTTT
TRBD2	13	TRBJ2-7	-	TRBV28	CASSASGSFEQYF	TGTGCCAGCAGCGCTAGCGGGAGTTTCGAGCAGTACTTC
-	15	TRBJ1-6	-	TRBV7-2	CASSWGPQVNSPLHF	TGTGCCAGCAGCTGGGGCCCCCAAGTTAATTCACCCCTCCACTTT
-	12	TRBJ1-3	-	TRBV19	CASSRSGNTIYF	TGTGCCAGTAGCCGCTCTGGAAACACCATATATTTT
TRBD2	13	TRBJ2-7	-	TRBV29-1	CSVEAAGGGEQYF	TGCAGCGTTGAAGCGGCGGGGGGAGGTGAGCAGTACTTC
-	16	TRBJ2-3	-	TRBV23-1	CASSPESQGEGNTQYF	TGCGCCAGCAGTCCAGAGTCCCAGGGTGAAGGAAATACGCAGTATTTT
TRBD1	15	TRBJ2-7	-	TRBV18	CASSSGTGNLYEQYF	TGTGCCAGCTCATCCGGGACAGGGAACCTCTACGAGCAGTACTTC
TRBD1	16	TRBJ2-1	-	TRBV28	CASNSQGDRGRNEQFF	TGTGCCAGCAATTCCCAGGGGGACAGGGGGCGTAATGAGCAGTTCTTC